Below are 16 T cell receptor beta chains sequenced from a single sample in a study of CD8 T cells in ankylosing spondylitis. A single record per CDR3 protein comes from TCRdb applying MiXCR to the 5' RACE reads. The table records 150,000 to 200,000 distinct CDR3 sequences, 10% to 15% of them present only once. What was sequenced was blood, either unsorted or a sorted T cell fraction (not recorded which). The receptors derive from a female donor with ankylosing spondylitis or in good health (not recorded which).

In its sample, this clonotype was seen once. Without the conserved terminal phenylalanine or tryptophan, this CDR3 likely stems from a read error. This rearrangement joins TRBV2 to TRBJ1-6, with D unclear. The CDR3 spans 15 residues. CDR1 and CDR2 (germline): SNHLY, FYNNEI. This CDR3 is CVSSEWEQVSSPLHY. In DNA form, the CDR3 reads TGTGTCAGCAGTGAATGGGAACAAGTATCTTCACCCCTCCACTAT.

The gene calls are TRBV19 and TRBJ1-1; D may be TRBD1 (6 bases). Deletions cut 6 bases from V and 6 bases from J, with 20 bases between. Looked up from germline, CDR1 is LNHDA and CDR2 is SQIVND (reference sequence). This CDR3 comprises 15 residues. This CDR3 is CASRYQGTNLPEAFF. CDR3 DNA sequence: TGTGCCAGTAGGTACCAGGGGACGAACTTACCTGAAGCTTTCTTT.

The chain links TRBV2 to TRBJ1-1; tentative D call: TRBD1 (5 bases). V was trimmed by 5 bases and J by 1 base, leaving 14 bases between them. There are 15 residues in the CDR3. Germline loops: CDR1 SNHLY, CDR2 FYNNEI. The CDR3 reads CASSPIRQKNTEAFF. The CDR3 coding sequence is TGTGCCAGCAGTCCTATTAGACAGAAGAACACTGAAGCTTTCTTT.

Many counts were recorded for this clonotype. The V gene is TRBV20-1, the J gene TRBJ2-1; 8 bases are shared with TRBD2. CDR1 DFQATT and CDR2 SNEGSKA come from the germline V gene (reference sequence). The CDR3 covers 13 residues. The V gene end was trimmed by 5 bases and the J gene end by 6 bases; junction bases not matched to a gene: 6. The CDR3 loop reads CSALDTSGNEQFF. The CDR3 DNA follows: TGCAGTGCTTTGGATACTAGCGGCAATGAGCAGTTCTTC.

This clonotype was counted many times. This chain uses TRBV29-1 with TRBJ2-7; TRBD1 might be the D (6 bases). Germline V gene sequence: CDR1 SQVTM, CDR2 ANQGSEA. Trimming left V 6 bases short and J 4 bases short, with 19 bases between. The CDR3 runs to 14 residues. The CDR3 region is CSVALTGTLYEQYF. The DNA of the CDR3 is TGCAGCGTAGCCTTAACCGGGACACTTTACGAGCAGTACTTC.

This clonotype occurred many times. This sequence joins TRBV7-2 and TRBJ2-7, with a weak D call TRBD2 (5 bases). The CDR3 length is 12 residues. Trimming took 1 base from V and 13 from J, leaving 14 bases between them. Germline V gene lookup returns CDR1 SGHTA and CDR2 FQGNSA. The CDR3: CASSLDGGQDYF. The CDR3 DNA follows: TGTGCCAGCAGCTTAGATGGCGGGCAGGACTACTTC.

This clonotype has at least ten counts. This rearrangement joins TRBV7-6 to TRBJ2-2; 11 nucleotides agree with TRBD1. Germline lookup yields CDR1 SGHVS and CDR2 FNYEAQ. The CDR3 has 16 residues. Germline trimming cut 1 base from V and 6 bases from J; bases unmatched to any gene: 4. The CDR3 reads CASSLVGQGASGELFF. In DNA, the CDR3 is TGTGCCAGCAGCTTAGTAGGACAGGGGGCGTCCGGGGAGCTGTTTTTT.

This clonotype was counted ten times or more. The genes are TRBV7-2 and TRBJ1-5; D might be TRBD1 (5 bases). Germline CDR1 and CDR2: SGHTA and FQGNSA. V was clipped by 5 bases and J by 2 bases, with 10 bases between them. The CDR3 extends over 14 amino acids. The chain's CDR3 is CASSVLGGNQPQHF. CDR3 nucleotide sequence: TGTGCCAGCAGCGTCTTGGGGGGCAATCAGCCCCAGCATTTT.

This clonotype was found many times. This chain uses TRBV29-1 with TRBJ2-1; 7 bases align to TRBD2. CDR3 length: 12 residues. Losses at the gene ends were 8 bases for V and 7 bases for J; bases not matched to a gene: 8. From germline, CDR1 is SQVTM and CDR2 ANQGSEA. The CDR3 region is CSSRWRENEQFF. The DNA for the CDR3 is TGCAGCAGCCGGTGGCGGGAGAATGAGCAGTTCTTC.

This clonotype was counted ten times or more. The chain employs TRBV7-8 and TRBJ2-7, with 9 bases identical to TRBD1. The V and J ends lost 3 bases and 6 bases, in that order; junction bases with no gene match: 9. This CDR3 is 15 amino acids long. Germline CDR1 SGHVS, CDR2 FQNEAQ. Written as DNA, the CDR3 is TGTGCCAGCAGCTTTGGAAGGACAGGGGCCTTCGAGCAGTACTTC. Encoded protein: CASSFGRTGAFEQYF.

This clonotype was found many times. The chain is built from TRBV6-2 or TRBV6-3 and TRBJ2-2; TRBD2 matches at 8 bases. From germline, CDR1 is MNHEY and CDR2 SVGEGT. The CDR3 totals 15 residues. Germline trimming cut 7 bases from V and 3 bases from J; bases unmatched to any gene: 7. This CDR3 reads CASTTAGVDTGELFF. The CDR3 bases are TGTGCCAGCACTACAGCGGGAGTCGACACCGGGGAGCTGTTTTTT.

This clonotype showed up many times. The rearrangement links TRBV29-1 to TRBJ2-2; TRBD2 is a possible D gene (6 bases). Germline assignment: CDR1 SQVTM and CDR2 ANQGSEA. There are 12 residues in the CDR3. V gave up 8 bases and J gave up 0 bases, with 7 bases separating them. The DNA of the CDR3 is TGCAGCTGCGGGGCGAACACCGGGGAGCTGTTTTTT. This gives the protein CSCGANTGELFF.

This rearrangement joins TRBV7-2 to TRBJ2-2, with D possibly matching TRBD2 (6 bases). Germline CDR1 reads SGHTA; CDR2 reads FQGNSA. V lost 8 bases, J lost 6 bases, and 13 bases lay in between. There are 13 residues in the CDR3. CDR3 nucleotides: TGTGCCAGCGATAATGGAGGGGCCGGGGAGCTGTTTTTT. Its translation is CASDNGGAGELFF.

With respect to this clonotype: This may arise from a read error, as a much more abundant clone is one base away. The CDR3 region is CASSFGVNSEQFF. The CDR3 DNA reads as TGCGCCAGCAGCTTTGGGGTCAACAGTGAGCAGTTCTTC. This chain uses TRBV5-1 with TRBJ2-1; the D is unclear. This CDR3 has 13 residues. Germline CDR1 is SGHRS and CDR2 is YFSETQ. Trimming stripped 2 bases from V and 9 bases from J, with 12 bases between.

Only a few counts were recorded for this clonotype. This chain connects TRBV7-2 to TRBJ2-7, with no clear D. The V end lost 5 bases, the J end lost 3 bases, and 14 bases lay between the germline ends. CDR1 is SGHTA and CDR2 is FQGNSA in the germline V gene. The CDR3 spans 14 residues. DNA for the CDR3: TGTGCCAGCAGCCCTCAGGAGTTGGGCTACGAGCAGTACTTC. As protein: CASSPQELGYEQYF.

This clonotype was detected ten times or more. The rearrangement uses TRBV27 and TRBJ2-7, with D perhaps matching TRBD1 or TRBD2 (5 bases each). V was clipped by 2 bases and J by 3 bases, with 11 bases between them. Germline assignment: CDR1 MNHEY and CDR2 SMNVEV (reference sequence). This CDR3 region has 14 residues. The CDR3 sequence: CASSLSRDGYEQYF. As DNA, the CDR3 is TGTGCCAGCAGTTTAAGCCGGGACGGCTACGAGCAGTACTTC.